The 9 T cell receptor beta chains listed next were all sequenced from one sample in a study of patients and donors after allogeneic stem cell transplantation. TCRdb re-called the RT-PCR reads with MiXCR, one entry per CDR3 protein. The sample comprises about 960,000 distinct CDR3 sequences, more than 15% of which are singletons, and roughly 6.4% rests with the top ten. The sample taken for sequencing was blood, either unsorted or a sorted T cell fraction (not recorded which). The receptors stem from a human donor who was either an allogeneic HSCT recipient or a stem cell or donor lymphocyte infusion donor (not recorded which). It is not recorded whose cells these are; they may come from a transplant donor.

The gene calls are TRBV29-1 and TRBJ2-1; D gene uncertain. Trimming left V 5 bases short and J 7 bases short, with 9 bases between. Germline-derived CDR1 and CDR2 are SQVTM and ANQGSEA. The CDR3 runs to 11 residues. For the CDR3, the DNA is TGCAGCGTTTCTGACCGAAATGAGCAGTTCTTC. This translates into CSVSDRNEQFF.

V usage is TRBV18 and J usage is TRBJ1-1; D remains unclear. This CDR3 contains 14 residues. The germline V and J ends were trimmed by 3 bases and 0 bases, with 8 bases remaining between them. From germline, CDR1 is KGHSH and CDR2 LQKENI. CDR3 in amino acids: CASSPQELNTEAFF. The CDR3 DNA sequence: TGTGCCAGCTCACCTCAGGAGTTGAACACTGAAGCTTTCTTT.

This clonotype was recorded a few times. The V gene is TRBV9, the J gene TRBJ1-1; TRBD1 might be the D (5 bases). The germline V gene encodes CDR1 SGDLS and CDR2 YYNGEE. V lost 0 bases to trimming and J lost 3 bases, with 12 bases between them. There are 15 residues in the CDR3. CDR3 loop: CASSVDQGAHTEAFF. The DNA of the CDR3 is TGTGCCAGCAGCGTAGATCAGGGAGCTCACACTGAAGCTTTCTTT.

This rearrangement joins TRBV24-1 to TRBJ1-5; D remains ambiguous. CDR1 and CDR2 from the germline V gene are KGHDR and SFDVKD. The V end was cut by 3 bases, the J end by 3 bases, with 17 bases between. This CDR3 spans 17 amino acids. The CDR3, as DNA: TGTGCCACCAGTGATCCCCCTACGGGAGGATCCAATCAGCCCCAGCATTTT. Amino acid sequence: CATSDPPTGGSNQPQHF.

Only a few counts were recorded for this clonotype. The chain couples TRBV7-2 to TRBJ1-1; D possibly corresponds to TRBD1 (5 bases). V lost 2 bases to trimming and J lost 3 bases, with 13 bases between them. Germline loops: CDR1 SGHTA, CDR2 FQGNSA. The CDR3 covers 15 residues. The CDR3 is CASSLSSQGDTEAFF. Written as DNA, the CDR3 is TGTGCCAGCAGCTTATCGAGTCAGGGCGACACTGAAGCTTTCTTT.

This clonotype was found a few times. This sequence joins TRBV7-2 and TRBJ2-5, with 7 bases identical to TRBD1. V shed 5 bases and J 5 bases; nucleotides not matched to a gene: 11. Germline V gives CDR1 SGHTA, CDR2 FQGNSA. This CDR3 contains 15 residues. The CDR3 DNA is TGTGCCAGCAGCAGACAGACAGGGCGTCAGGAGACCCAGTACTTC. It specifies CASSRQTGRQETQYF.

The V and J genes are TRBV5-1 and TRBJ2-3; 8 bases are a match to TRBD2. This CDR3 spans 19 amino acids. The ends lost 1 base at V and 3 bases at J; junction bases unmatched: 16. Germline V lookup: CDR1 SGHRS, CDR2 YFSETQ. CDR3 loop: CASSLLAGGLERKTDTQYF. The CDR3 DNA reads as TGCGCCAGCAGCTTGCTGGCGGGGGGTCTGGAGAGAAAAACAGATACGCAGTATTTT.

V usage is TRBV12-3 or TRBV12-4 and J usage is TRBJ1-1; D possibly corresponds to TRBD1 (6 bases). The CDR3 consists of 14 residues. Deletions cut 9 bases from V and 5 bases from J, with 19 bases between. CDR3 amino acids: CASGGGGARTEAFF. CDR3 DNA: TGTGCCAGTGGGGGAGGGGGGGCTAGGACTGAAGCTTTCTTT.

The chain joins TRBV14 to TRBJ2-2, with a tentative D call TRBD2 (5 bases). Germline values: CDR1 SGHDN, CDR2 FVKESK. The CDR3 spans 16 residues. V lost 4 bases to trimming and J lost 4 bases, with 16 bases between them. The CDR3 DNA is TGTGCCAGCAGCCGCTTCGAACCGGCGGGCACCGGGGAGCTGTTTTTT. This translates into CASSRFEPAGTGELFF.